The 25 T cell receptor beta chains below all came from one sample that was sequenced in a study of vaccination and CD4 T cells after COVID-19. No antigen has been identified for these receptors. The Oncomine TCR Beta short-read assay was what sequenced the DNA obtained from cultured CD4+ T cells. MiXCR was run by TCRdb on the PCR reads, yielding one entry per CDR3 protein. Of more than 11,000 distinct CDR3 sequences in the sample, approximately 52% were seen once. Treatment described: roughly 10-day PBMC culture with coronavirus spike peptide pools or control peptides (ViraFEST assay). The sequenced material came from CD4+ T cells from blood, cultured in vitro. The receptors originated from a human donor who had recovered from COVID-19.

This clonotype has more than one count but fewer than ten. This sequence joins TRBV20-1 and TRBJ2-7; 12 nucleotides line up with TRBD2. CDR1 is DFQATT, CDR2 SNEGSKA, per germline (reference sequence). The CDR3 is 14 amino acids. V was clipped by 6 bases and J by 5 bases; unmatched bases: 8. In DNA, the CDR3 is TGCAGTGCCGGACCTAGCGGGGGGGCAGACGAGCAGTACTTC. Protein sequence: CSAGPSGGADEQYF.

The table lists this clonotype with a few counts. This chain connects TRBV7-2 to TRBJ1-1, with unresolved D. Per germline, CDR1 SGHTA and CDR2 FQGNSA. With 2 bases removed from V and 1 base from J, the gap between germline ends came to 5 bases. The CDR3 contains 13 residues. CDR3 nucleotides: TGTGCCAGCAGCTTATCTGAGAACACTGAAGCTTTCTTT. As protein: CASSLSENTEAFF.

The gene calls are TRBV27 and TRBJ2-1; 9 positions agree with TRBD2. CDR3 length: 15 amino acids. The V gene's germline CDR1 is MNHEY and CDR2 SMNVEV (reference sequence). Germline trimming cut 5 bases from V and 6 bases from J; bases unmatched to any gene: 8. The CDR3: CASSQPGLASNEQFF. The CDR3 coding sequence is TGTGCCAGCAGTCAACCGGGACTAGCCTCCAATGAGCAGTTCTTC.

The gene calls are TRBV2 and TRBJ2-5; TRBD2 aligns across 14 bases. This CDR3 spans 14 amino acids. Trimming took 4 bases from V and 5 from J; bases not matched to a gene: 0. Per the germline V gene, CDR1 is SNHLY and CDR2 is FYNNEI. The CDR3, as DNA: TGTGCCAGCAGTGGACTAGCGGGAGGGGAGACCCAGTACTTC. Translating it yields CASSGLAGGETQYF.

This clonotype appeared once. One end of the junction does not line up with germline, which may come from a read error. V gene TRBV28 combines with J gene TRBJ1-2; D gene uncertain. This CDR3 spans 12 amino acids. CDR1 is MDHEN, CDR2 SYDVKM, per germline. CDR3 nucleotides: TGTGCCAGCAGTTCCCCGGGCCGGCTCCGAGACTTC. This gives the protein CASSSPGRLRDF.

In regard to this clonotype: One end of the junction fails to match germline, which may point to a read error. The V call is TRBV24-1, the J call TRBJ1-3; D may be TRBD1 (5 bases). Germline CDR1 KGHDR, CDR2 SFDVKD. CDR3 length equals 12 residues. For the CDR3, the DNA is TGTGCCACCAGTGACGGGACCCGCGGATACCATTTT. As protein: CATSDGTRGYHF.

This chain links TRBV4-2 with TRBJ2-3; TRBD2 matches at 9 bases. J lost 4 bases, V lost 0 bases, and 11 bases had no gene match. The CDR3 is made up of 18 amino acids. Germline V gene data show CDR1 as LGHNA and CDR2 as YNFKEQ. Written as DNA, the CDR3 is TGTGCCAGCAGCCAAGATCTCGCTAGCGGGATTCAAGCAGATACGCAGTATTTT. Translating it yields CASSQDLASGIQADTQYF.

The chain uses TRBV12-3 or TRBV12-4 and TRBJ2-1; 13 positions match TRBD2. The CDR3 runs to 18 residues. The V segment lost 0 bases and the J segment 6 bases; nucleotides outside the gene matches: 8. For the CDR3, the DNA is TGTGCCAGCAGTTTAGCCTCCAGGGGACTAGCGGGGCTCAATGAGCAGTTCTTC. It specifies CASSLASRGLAGLNEQFF.

This clonotype was counted only a few times. The chain couples TRBV12-3 or TRBV12-4 to TRBJ1-5; possible D gene TRBD1, 6 bases. V shed 6 bases and J shed 9 bases, with 18 bases lying between them. This CDR3 contains 14 residues. CDR3 in DNA: TGTGCCAGCAGGTGGGGGCGTGTGGGAGGGCCCCAGCATTTT. Translating gives CASRWGRVGGPQHF.

The chain links TRBV25-1 to TRBJ2-5, with TRBD2 matching over 7 bases. Germline V CDR1 and CDR2: MGHDK, SYGVNS. The CDR3 is made up of 13 amino acids. Trimming took 8 bases from V and 3 from J; bases not matched to a gene: 6. This CDR3 is CASGIAGEETQYF. In nucleotides, the CDR3 is TGTGCCAGCGGAATAGCGGGTGAAGAGACCCAGTACTTC. Full variable domain (missing parts from reference TRBV25-1 and TRBJ2-5): EADIYQTPRYLVIGTGKKITLECSQTMGHDKMYWYQQDPGMELHLIHYSYGVNSTEKGDLSSESTVSRIRTEHFPLTLESARPSHTSQYLCASGIAGEETQYFGPGTRLLVL.

This clonotype has more than one count but fewer than ten. This rearrangement joins TRBV14 to TRBJ2-3; D is perhaps TRBD1 (6 bases). In germline, CDR1 is SGHDN, CDR2 FVKESK. The length of the CDR3 is 14 residues. V shed 2 bases and J shed 1 base, with 7 bases lying between them. CDR3: CASSQYRGTDTQYF. Here the CDR3 DNA reads TGTGCCAGCAGCCAATACAGGGGCACAGATACGCAGTATTTT.

This rearrangement joins TRBV28 to TRBJ1-3; 9 nucleotides match TRBD1. V shed 5 bases and J 0 bases; nucleotides not matched to a gene: 8. In germline, CDR1 is MDHEN, CDR2 SYDVKM. The CDR3 is 17 residues long. CDR3: CASSLDRGYFSGNTIYF. The DNA for the CDR3 is TGTGCCAGCAGTCTCGACAGGGGGTACTTCTCTGGAAACACCATATATTTT. Full variable domain (outside the CDR3, taken from reference TRBV28 and TRBJ1-3): DVKVTQSSRYLVKRTGEKVFLECVQDMDHENMFWYRQDPGLGLRLIYFSYDVKMKEKGDIPEGYSVSREKKERFSLILESASTNQTSMYLCASSLDRGYFSGNTIYFGEGSWLTVV.

CDR3 nucleotides: TGTGCCAGCAGCGGATCAACAGGGAGGAGGGGGGCCAACGTCCTGACTTTC. Amino acids: CASSGSTGRRGANVLTF. This chain links TRBV6-1 with TRBJ2-6; the D gene could be TRBD1 or TRBD2 (6 bases each). Germline CDR1 and CDR2: MNHNS and SASEGT. The CDR3 length is 17 residues. V was trimmed by 6 bases and J by 4 bases, leaving 19 bases between them.

In DNA form, the CDR3 reads TGCGCCAGCAGCCGCCCCCAGGTCCTCAACACCGGGGAGCTGTTTTTT. It encodes CASSRPQVLNTGELFF. The chain uses TRBV5-1 and TRBJ2-2, with D unclear. With 4 bases removed from V and 2 bases from J, the gap between germline ends came to 15 bases. Germline V gives CDR1 SGHRS, CDR2 YFSETQ. The CDR3 loop spans 16 amino acids.

CDR3 residues: CASSSGQISYEQYF. As DNA, the CDR3 is TGTGCCAGCAGCTCGGGACAGATCTCCTACGAGCAGTACTTC. The chain carries TRBV11-3 and TRBJ2-7; 7 nucleotides agree with TRBD1. There are 14 residues in the CDR3. CDR1 is SGHNT and CDR2 is YENEEA in the germline V gene. The ends lost 4 bases at V and 0 bases at J; junction bases unmatched: 3.

The chain is built from TRBV18 and TRBJ2-5, with D perhaps TRBD1 (6 bases). The CDR3 length is 14 residues. V lost 3 bases to trimming and J lost 4 bases, with 12 bases between them. Germline V gene data show CDR1 as KGHSH and CDR2 as LQKENI. CDR3 region: CASSPGAGRETQYF. For the CDR3, the DNA is TGTGCCAGCTCACCGGGGGCAGGCCGAGAGACCCAGTACTTC.

This sequence joins TRBV10-3 and TRBJ2-1, with TRBD1 matching 7 bases. V lost 6 bases, J lost 0 bases, and 8 bases stayed unmatched. The length of the CDR3 is 16 residues. Germline V gene sequence: CDR1 ENHRY, CDR2 SYGVKD. The CDR3 region has the DNA TGTGCCATCAGCAGACAGGGTATCTCCTCCTACAATGAGCAGTTCTTC. Protein sequence: CAISRQGISSYNEQFF.

The chain employs TRBV29-1 and TRBJ2-3, with 9 bases identical to TRBD1. Germline V gene data show CDR1 as SQVTM and CDR2 as ANQGSEA. J was trimmed by 4 bases and V by 5 bases; bases with no gene match: 4. The CDR3 runs 13 residues. The CDR3, as DNA: TGCAGCGTTACTGGACAGGGGCCAGATACGCAGTATTTT. It yields the protein CSVTGQGPDTQYF.

This clonotype has more than one count but fewer than ten. V gene TRBV20-1 combines with J gene TRBJ2-2; 12 bases are shared with TRBD2. Trimming at V came to 5 bases and at J to 1 base, leaving 2 bases not matched to a gene. CDR1 and CDR2 (germline): DFQATT, SNEGSKA (reference sequence). CDR3 size: 15 residues. The CDR3 loop is CSARTSGVNTGELFF. The CDR3 DNA sequence: TGCAGTGCTCGGACTAGCGGGGTGAACACCGGGGAGCTGTTTTTT.

This chain links TRBV7-2 with TRBJ2-7, with D unclear. The V gene's germline CDR1 is SGHTA and CDR2 FQGNSA. The CDR3 loop spans 14 amino acids. The V end lost 5 bases, the J end lost 0 bases, and 11 bases lay between the germline ends. The CDR3 spells CASSPTWSSYEQYF. The CDR3 DNA follows: TGTGCCAGCAGCCCGACCTGGAGCTCCTACGAGCAGTACTTC. The full variable domain, completed using reference TRBV7-2 and TRBJ2-7, is GAGVSQSPSNKVTEKGKDVELRCDPISGHTALYWYRQSLGQGLEFLIYFQGNSAPDKSGLPSDRFSAERTGGSVSTLTIQRTQQEDSAVYLCASSPTWSSYEQYFGPGTRLTVT.

Only a few counts were recorded for this clonotype. This sequence joins TRBV7-9 and TRBJ2-5; D possibly matches TRBD1 or TRBD2 (6 bases each). V dropped 0 bases and J dropped 4 bases, with 12 bases sitting between them. CDR3 size: 15 residues. CDR1 is SEHNR and CDR2 is FQNEAQ in the germline V gene (reference sequence). In DNA form, the CDR3 reads TGTGCCAGCAGCTTAGCGCTAAGGGGGGTAGAGACCCAGTACTTC. Its protein product is CASSLALRGVETQYF.

This chain uses TRBV5-6 with TRBJ1-6, with D possibly TRBD1 on 6 matching bases. V was pared by 3 bases and J by 3 bases, with 10 bases between. The CDR3 extends over 15 amino acids. Looked up from germline, CDR1 is SGHDT and CDR2 is YYEEEE. The CDR3 nucleotides read TGTGCCAGCAGCTCTGAAGGGGGCTATAATTCACCCCTCCACTTT. Residues: CASSSEGGYNSPLHF.

This chain joins TRBV19 and TRBJ2-3; TRBD1 agrees at 7 bases. CDR1 LNHDA and CDR2 SQIVND come from the germline V gene (reference sequence). V trimming: 1 base; J trimming: 0 bases; junction bases outside the gene matches: 1. The CDR3 extends over 15 amino acids. The CDR3 DNA is TGTGCCAGTAGTATAGGGGACAGCAGCACAGATACGCAGTATTTT. This translates into CASSIGDSSTDTQYF.

The chain combines TRBV6-1 with TRBJ2-7; 11 nucleotides match TRBD2. J gave up 6 bases and V 5 bases, and 9 bases lay outside the gene matches. Germline CDR1 is MNHNS and CDR2 is SASEGT. This CDR3 is 15 amino acids long. The CDR3 protein is CASSLIAGGPGEQYF. CDR3 nucleotide sequence: TGTGCCAGCAGTCTTATAGCGGGAGGGCCGGGCGAGCAGTACTTC.

This clonotype was counted a few times. The J gene is TRBJ1-5, the V gene TRBV19; D gene unclear. The CDR3 runs to 14 residues. Trimming shortened V by 8 bases and J by 0 bases, and 11 bases separated the two germline ends. The V gene's germline CDR1 is LNHDA and CDR2 SQIVND (reference sequence). The CDR3 DNA sequence: TGTGCCAGTGGGTGGGTACCTAGCAATCAGCCCCAGCATTTT. This gives the protein CASGWVPSNQPQHF.